The 23 T cell receptor beta chains below were found in one sample sequenced in a study of CD8 T cells in ankylosing spondylitis. Study-wide findings and caveats: For ankylosing spondylitis blood, a TCR beta motif of seven to nine highly homologous variants appeared characteristic.

No antigen has been identified for these receptors. TCRdb re-called the 5' RACE reads with MiXCR, one entry per CDR3 protein. This sample has roughly 700,000 distinct CDR3 sequences, with roughly 20% found just once. Sequenced input: blood, either unsorted or a sorted T cell fraction (not recorded which). These receptors came from a male donor with ankylosing spondylitis.

At least ten counts were recorded for this clonotype. The rearrangement joins TRBV20-1 to TRBJ2-3; 8 bases map to TRBD2. Trimming at V came to 4 bases and at J to 8 bases, leaving 8 bases not matched to a gene. The CDR3 extends over 13 amino acids. CDR1 and CDR2 from the germline V gene are DFQATT and SNEGSKA (reference sequence). CDR3 sequence: CSANREGQGTQYF. CDR3 in DNA: TGCAGTGCTAATCGGGAGGGCCAAGGTACGCAGTATTTT.

The V gene is TRBV6-5, the J gene TRBJ1-1; no reliable D call. V gave up 4 bases and J gave up 1 base, with 7 bases separating them. Germline CDR1 MNHEY, CDR2 SVGAGI. The CDR3 covers 13 residues. The CDR3 DNA sequence: TGTGCCAGCAGTTGGTCAAAGAACACTGAAGCTTTCTTT. Protein: CASSWSKNTEAFF.

CDR3 in DNA: TGTGCCAGCAGCAAACCTCCGGGAGCTGAAGCTTTCTTT. Its protein is CASSKPPGAEAFF. This chain links TRBV3-1 with TRBJ1-1, with D unresolved. CDR1 is LGHDT, CDR2 YNNKEL, per germline (reference sequence). The V end was cut by 5 bases, the J end by 6 bases, with 13 bases between. The CDR3 is 13 residues long.

The rearrangement uses TRBV27 and TRBJ2-7, with D possibly being TRBD2 (6 bases). Trimming removed 3 bases from V and 3 bases from J, with 18 bases in between. Germline CDR1 reads MNHEY; CDR2 reads SMNVEV (reference sequence). This CDR3 has 16 amino acids. In DNA, the CDR3 is TGTGCCAGCAGTTTTAGCCTCGGGACTTTCAACTACGAGCAGTACTTC. Its protein product is CASSFSLGTFNYEQYF.

This clonotype was recorded a few times. This chain links TRBV11-2 with TRBJ2-3; D might be TRBD2 (7 bases). With 0 bases removed from V and 7 bases from J, the gap between germline ends came to 17 bases. The germline V gene has CDR1 SGHAT and CDR2 FQNNGV. There are 16 residues in the CDR3. CDR3 amino acids: CASSLEGGAPPHTQYF. As DNA, the CDR3 is TGTGCCAGCAGCTTAGAAGGGGGGGCCCCCCCCCATACGCAGTATTTT.

V gene TRBV7-2 combines with J gene TRBJ2-5, with D perhaps matching TRBD2 (6 bases). The germline V gene has CDR1 SGHTA and CDR2 FQGNSA. This CDR3 is built from 16 residues. Trimming removed 1 base at V and 5 bases at J, with 17 bases between. CDR3 in DNA: TGTGCCAGCAGCTTAGTGGCGGGATCTTCGGGGGAGACCCAGTACTTC. Its translation: CASSLVAGSSGETQYF.

This clonotype has at least ten counts. J is TRBJ1-3 and V is TRBV29-1; TRBD1 might be the D (5 bases). The germline gives CDR1 SQVTM, CDR2 ANQGSEA. Trimming pared 4 bases from V and 6 bases from J, leaving 10 bases between. CDR3 length equals 12 residues. The CDR3 sequence is CSVVQGANTIYF. CDR3 bases: TGCAGCGTTGTTCAGGGCGCAAACACCATATATTTT.

The V call is TRBV10-3, the J call TRBJ2-7; TRBD1 or TRBD2 may be the D gene (5 bases each). Germline V gives CDR1 ENHRY, CDR2 SYGVKD. This CDR3 has 12 residues. Trimming left V 11 bases short and J 0 bases short, with 11 bases between. In nucleotides, the CDR3 is TGTGCCTTGGGGGACCGCTCCTACGAGCAGTACTTC. It encodes CALGDRSYEQYF.

This clonotype appeared a few times. The rearrangement uses TRBV20-1 and TRBJ1-2; 10 nucleotides agree with TRBD1. The CDR3 extends over 14 amino acids. Germline-derived CDR1 and CDR2 are DFQATT and SNEGSKA (reference sequence). J was trimmed by 4 bases and V by 6 bases; bases with no gene match: 8. The CDR3 loop is CSAWGQGLIYGYTF. The DNA for the CDR3 is TGCAGTGCCTGGGGACAGGGGCTTATCTATGGCTACACCTTC.

The gene calls are TRBV12-3 or TRBV12-4 and TRBJ2-7; TRBD1 might be the D (5 bases). Trimming removed 6 bases from V and 5 bases from J, with 14 bases in between. The CDR3 has 13 amino acids. The CDR3 DNA reads as TGTGCCAGCAGGACAGAGGAAGCCCACGAGCAGTACTTC. Its protein product is CASRTEEAHEQYF.

This clonotype was recorded a few times. This sequence joins TRBV12-3 or TRBV12-4 and TRBJ2-3; possibly TRBD2 for D (6 bases). Trimming shortened V by 3 bases and J by 2 bases, and 9 bases separated the two germline ends. The CDR3 runs to 14 residues. The CDR3 reads CASSFTSPTDTQYF. For the CDR3, the DNA is TGTGCCAGCAGTTTTACTAGCCCCACAGATACGCAGTATTTT.

This clonotype showed up just a few times. J is TRBJ1-5 and V is TRBV12-3 or TRBV12-4; D ambiguous. The CDR3 consists of 14 residues. The germline V and J ends were trimmed by 3 bases and 6 bases, with 12 bases remaining between them. CDR3 in amino acids: CASSFSGTRQPQHF. Written as DNA, the CDR3 is TGTGCCAGCAGTTTTTCGGGAACACGTCAGCCCCAGCATTTT.

In this sample, this clonotype turned up a few times. The genes are TRBV2 and TRBJ2-7; 9 bases map to TRBD1. The CDR3 loop spans 13 amino acids. V dropped 6 bases and J dropped 5; count of bases not matched to a gene: 5. The V gene's germline CDR1 is SNHLY and CDR2 FYNNEI. CDR3 in DNA: TGTGCCAGCAGACGGGACAGGGTACACGAGCAGTACTTC. Translating it yields CASRRDRVHEQYF.

The chain combines TRBV3-1 with TRBJ2-7, with D perhaps matching TRBD1 (6 bases). V lost 0 bases and J 3 bases, leaving 21 bases between the germline ends. The length of the CDR3 is 18 residues. Per the germline V gene, CDR1 is LGHDT and CDR2 is YNNKEL (reference sequence). The CDR3 sequence: CASSQDRFRRGSYYEQYF. In nucleotides, the CDR3 is TGTGCCAGCAGCCAAGATCGTTTCCGCAGGGGCTCCTACTACGAGCAGTACTTC.

The chain couples TRBV7-9 to TRBJ2-1; D might be TRBD1 (6 bases). CDR3 length: 14 residues. Trimming removed 1 base from V and 8 bases from J, with 12 bases in between. Germline V gene lookup returns CDR1 SEHNR and CDR2 FQNEAQ (reference sequence). CDR3 region: CASSLVVTGYEQFF. The CDR3 bases are TGTGCCAGCAGCTTAGTGGTGACAGGATATGAGCAGTTCTTC.

The chain couples TRBV4-1 to TRBJ2-3; a possible D gene is TRBD2 (6 bases). Germline V gene lookup returns CDR1 MGHRA and CDR2 YSYEKL. V was clipped by 0 bases and J by 3 bases, with 16 bases between them. The CDR3 has 17 amino acids. The CDR3 DNA reads TGCGCCAGCAGCCAAGATACGGGCGGGATAAGTACAGATACGCAGTATTTT. This translates into CASSQDTGGISTDTQYF.

The rearrangement joins TRBV4-3 to TRBJ2-1; D might be TRBD2 (6 bases). The CDR3 is 16 residues long. Germline loops: CDR1 LGHNA, CDR2 YSLEER. Trimming took 1 base from V and 2 from J, leaving 12 bases between them. The CDR3 region is CASSQGWTGAYNEQFF. The CDR3 DNA reads TGCGCCAGCAGCCAAGGGTGGACGGGAGCCTACAATGAGCAGTTCTTC.

The chain links TRBV19 to TRBJ2-3; TRBD1 aligns across 7 bases. V was pared by 4 bases and J by 3 bases, with 10 bases of the junction left unmatched. This CDR3 is 16 amino acids long. From germline, CDR1 is LNHDA and CDR2 SQIVND (reference sequence). CDR3 residues: CASSTGTAGGTDTQYF. The CDR3 DNA reads TGTGCCAGTAGTACAGGGACAGCCGGTGGTACAGATACGCAGTATTTT.

This clonotype has a handful of counts. The genes are TRBV10-3 and TRBJ2-3, with D perhaps matching TRBD1 (7 bases). The CDR3 is 15 amino acids. V was cut by 10 bases and J by 5 bases, with 22 bases left in between. Germline CDR1 reads ENHRY; CDR2 reads SYGVKD. CDR3 region: CATKPGTAEGDTQYF. Here the CDR3 DNA reads TGTGCCACCAAACCCGGGACAGCGGAGGGAGATACGCAGTATTTT.

This clonotype appeared a few times. The chain joins TRBV11-2 to TRBJ1-4, with D tentatively TRBD1 (5 bases). This CDR3 has 12 amino acids. Trimming left V 6 bases short and J 8 bases short, with 10 bases between. Germline CDR1 reads SGHAT; CDR2 reads FQNNGV. The CDR3 loop reads CASRTGQEKLFF. The DNA for the CDR3 is TGTGCCAGCAGGACCGGACAAGAAAAACTGTTTTTT.

This clonotype has just a few counts. The chain carries TRBV4-1 and TRBJ1-6, with TRBD1 as a possible D gene (5 bases). Germline CDR1 and CDR2: MGHRA and YSYEKL. V lost 0 bases and J 9 bases, leaving 12 bases between the germline ends. The CDR3 extends over 15 amino acids. The CDR3 protein is CASSQEDKGGSPLHF. The CDR3 DNA reads as TGCGCCAGCAGCCAAGAGGACAAGGGAGGTTCACCCCTCCACTTT.

This clonotype was counted a few times. The rearrangement uses TRBV12-3 or TRBV12-4 and TRBJ1-1; unclear D gene. V shed 5 bases and J shed 1 base, with 8 bases lying between them. This CDR3 spans 13 amino acids. Here the CDR3 reads CASSKNGNTEAFF. The CDR3 DNA sequence: TGTGCCAGCAGTAAAAACGGGAACACTGAAGCTTTCTTT.

The rearrangement uses TRBV4-2 and TRBJ2-3; tentative D call: TRBD2 (6 bases). The germline gives CDR1 LGHNA, CDR2 YNFKEQ. V was cut by 0 bases and J by 2 bases, with 27 bases left in between. This CDR3 spans 21 amino acids. The CDR3 reads CASSQETSAMIYSGPTDTQYF. For the CDR3, the DNA is TGTGCCAGCAGCCAAGAAACGTCTGCTATGATCTATAGCGGCCCCACAGATACGCAGTATTTT.